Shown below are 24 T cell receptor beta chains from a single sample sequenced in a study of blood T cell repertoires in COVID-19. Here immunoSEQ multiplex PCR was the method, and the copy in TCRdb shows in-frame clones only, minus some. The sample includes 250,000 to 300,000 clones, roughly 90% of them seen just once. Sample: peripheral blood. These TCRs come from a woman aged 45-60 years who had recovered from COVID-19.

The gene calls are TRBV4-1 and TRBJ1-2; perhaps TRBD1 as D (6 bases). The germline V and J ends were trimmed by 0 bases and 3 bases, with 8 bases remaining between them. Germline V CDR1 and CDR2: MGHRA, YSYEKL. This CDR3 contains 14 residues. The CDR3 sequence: CASSQDTGYYGYTF. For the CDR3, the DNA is TGCGCCAGCAGCCAAGATACAGGGTACTATGGCTACACCTTC.

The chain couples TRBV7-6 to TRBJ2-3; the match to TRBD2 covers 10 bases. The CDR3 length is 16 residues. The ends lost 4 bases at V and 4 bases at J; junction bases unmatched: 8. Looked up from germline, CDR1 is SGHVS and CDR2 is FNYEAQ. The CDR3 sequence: CASSSYSGGAPDTQYF. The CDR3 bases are TGTGCCAGCAGCTCTTACAGCGGGGGGGCCCCAGATACGCAGTATTTT.

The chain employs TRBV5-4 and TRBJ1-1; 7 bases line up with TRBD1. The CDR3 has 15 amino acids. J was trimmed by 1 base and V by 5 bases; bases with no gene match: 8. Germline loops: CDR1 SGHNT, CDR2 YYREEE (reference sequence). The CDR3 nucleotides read TGTGCCAGCAGTCCTATCGACAGGGAGAACACTGAAGCTTTCTTT. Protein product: CASSPIDRENTEAFF.

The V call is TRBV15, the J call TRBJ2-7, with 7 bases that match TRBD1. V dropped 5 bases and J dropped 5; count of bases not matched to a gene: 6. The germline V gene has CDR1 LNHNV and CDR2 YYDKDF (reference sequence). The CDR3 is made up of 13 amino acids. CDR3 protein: CATSRGQRNEQYF. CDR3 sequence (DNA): TGTGCCACCAGCCGGGGACAGAGGAACGAGCAGTACTTC.

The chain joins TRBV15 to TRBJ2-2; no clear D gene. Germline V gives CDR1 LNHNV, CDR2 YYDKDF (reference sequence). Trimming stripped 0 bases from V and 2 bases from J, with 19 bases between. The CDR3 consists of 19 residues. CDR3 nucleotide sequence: TGTGCCACCAGCAGAGAAACAGTATCATTTCGCTTAAACACCGGGGAGCTGTTTTTT. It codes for CATSRETVSFRLNTGELFF. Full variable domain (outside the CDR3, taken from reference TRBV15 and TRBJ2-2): DAMVIQNPRYQVTQFGKPVTLSCSQTLNHNVMYWYQQKSSQAPKLLFHYYDKDFNNEADTPDNFQSRRPNTSFCFLDIRSPGLGDTAMYLCATSRETVSFRLNTGELFFGEGSRLTVL.

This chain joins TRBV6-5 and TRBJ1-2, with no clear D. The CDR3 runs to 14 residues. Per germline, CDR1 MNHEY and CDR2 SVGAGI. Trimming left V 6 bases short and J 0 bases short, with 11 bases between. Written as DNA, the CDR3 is TGTGCCAGCAGCGCCAATTCAGCTAACTATGGCTACACCTTC. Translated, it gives CASSANSANYGYTF.

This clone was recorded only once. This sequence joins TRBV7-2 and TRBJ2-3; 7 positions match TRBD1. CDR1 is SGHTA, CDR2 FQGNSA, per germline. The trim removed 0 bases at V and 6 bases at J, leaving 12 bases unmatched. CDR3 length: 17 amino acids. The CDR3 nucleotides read TGTGCCAGCAGCTTAGCTCCACCGGCAGGGGGTCCCGATACGCAGTATTTT. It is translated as CASSLAPPAGGPDTQYF.

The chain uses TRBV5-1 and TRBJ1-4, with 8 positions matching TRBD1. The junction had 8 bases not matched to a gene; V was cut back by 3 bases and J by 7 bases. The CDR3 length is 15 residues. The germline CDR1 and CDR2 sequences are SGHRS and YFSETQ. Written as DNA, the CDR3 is TGCGCCAGCAGCTCGGGAGACAGGGGAGGTGAAAAACTGTTTTTT. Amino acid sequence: CASSSGDRGGEKLFF.

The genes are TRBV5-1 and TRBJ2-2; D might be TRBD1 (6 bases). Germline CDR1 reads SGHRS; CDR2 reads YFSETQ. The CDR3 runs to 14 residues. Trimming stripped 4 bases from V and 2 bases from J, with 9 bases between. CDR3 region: CASSPGHNTGELFF. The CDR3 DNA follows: TGCGCCAGCAGCCCGGGACATAACACCGGGGAGCTGTTTTTT.

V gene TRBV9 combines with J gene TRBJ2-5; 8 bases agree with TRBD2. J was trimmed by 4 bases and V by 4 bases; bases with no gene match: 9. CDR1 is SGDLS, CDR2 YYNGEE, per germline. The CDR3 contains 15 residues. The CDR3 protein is CASSPNGLARETQYF. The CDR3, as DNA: TGTGCCAGCAGCCCCAACGGACTAGCTCGAGAGACCCAGTACTTC.

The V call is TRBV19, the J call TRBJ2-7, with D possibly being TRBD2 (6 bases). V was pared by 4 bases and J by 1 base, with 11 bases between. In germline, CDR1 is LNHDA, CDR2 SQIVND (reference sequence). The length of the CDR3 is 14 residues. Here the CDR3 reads CASSNQRASYEQYF. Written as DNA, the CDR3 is TGTGCCAGTAGTAATCAGCGGGCATCCTACGAGCAGTACTTC.

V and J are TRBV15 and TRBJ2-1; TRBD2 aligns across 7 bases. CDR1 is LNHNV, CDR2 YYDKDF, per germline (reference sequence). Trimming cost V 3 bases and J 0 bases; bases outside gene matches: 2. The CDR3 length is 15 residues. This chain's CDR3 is CATSRGGSSYNEQFF. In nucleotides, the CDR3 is TGTGCCACCAGCAGGGGCGGGAGCTCCTACAATGAGCAGTTCTTC.

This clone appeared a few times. The CDR3 region is CASSYSLQVNTGELFF. Written as DNA, the CDR3 is TGTGCCAGCAGTTACTCGCTACAGGTGAACACCGGGGAGCTGTTTTTT. The rearrangement links TRBV6-2 or TRBV6-3 to TRBJ2-2; maybe TRBD1 (5 bases). Germline values: CDR1 MNHEY, CDR2 SVGEGT. The CDR3 extends over 16 amino acids. V was clipped by 0 bases and J by 1 base, with 9 bases between them.

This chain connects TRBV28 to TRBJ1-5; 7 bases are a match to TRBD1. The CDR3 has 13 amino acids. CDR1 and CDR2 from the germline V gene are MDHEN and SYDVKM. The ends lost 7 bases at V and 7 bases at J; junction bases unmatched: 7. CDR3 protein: CASTETGPQPQHF. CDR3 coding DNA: TGTGCCAGCACTGAGACAGGGCCCCAGCCCCAGCATTTT.

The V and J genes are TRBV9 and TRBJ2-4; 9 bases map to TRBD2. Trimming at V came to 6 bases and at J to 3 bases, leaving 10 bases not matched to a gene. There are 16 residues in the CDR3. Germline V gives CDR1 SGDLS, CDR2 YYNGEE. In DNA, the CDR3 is TGTGCCAGCACCTCAAATAGCGGGAGAGACAAAAACATTCAGTACTTC. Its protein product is CASTSNSGRDKNIQYF.

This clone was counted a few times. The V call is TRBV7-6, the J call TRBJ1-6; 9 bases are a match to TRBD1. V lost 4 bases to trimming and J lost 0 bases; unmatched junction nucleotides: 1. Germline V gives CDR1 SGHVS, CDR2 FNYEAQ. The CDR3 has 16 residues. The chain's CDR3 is CASSSDRGSYNSPLHF. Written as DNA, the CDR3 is TGTGCCAGCAGCTCGGACAGGGGCTCCTATAATTCACCCCTCCACTTT.

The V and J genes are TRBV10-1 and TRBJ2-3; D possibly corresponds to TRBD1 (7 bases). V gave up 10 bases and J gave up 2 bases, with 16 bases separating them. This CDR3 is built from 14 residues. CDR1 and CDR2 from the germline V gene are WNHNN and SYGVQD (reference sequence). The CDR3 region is CATLRGTDTDTQYF. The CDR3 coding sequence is TGCGCCACACTTCGCGGGACAGACACAGATACGCAGTATTTT.

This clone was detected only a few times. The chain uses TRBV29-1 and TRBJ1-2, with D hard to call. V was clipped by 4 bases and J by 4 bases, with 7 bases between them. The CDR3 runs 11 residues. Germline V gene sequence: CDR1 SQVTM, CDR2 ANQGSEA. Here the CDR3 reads CSVGAGYGYTF. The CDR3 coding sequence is TGCAGCGTTGGAGCAGGCTATGGCTACACCTTC.

The CDR3 DNA reads TGTGCCAGCAGTTTATCCTACACTGAAGCTTTCTTT. This translates into CASSLSYTEAFF. The chain employs TRBV28 and TRBJ1-1; unclear D gene. This CDR3 region has 12 residues. From germline, CDR1 is MDHEN and CDR2 SYDVKM. Between the trimmed V and J ends, which lost 1 base and 3 bases, there was a span of 3 bases.

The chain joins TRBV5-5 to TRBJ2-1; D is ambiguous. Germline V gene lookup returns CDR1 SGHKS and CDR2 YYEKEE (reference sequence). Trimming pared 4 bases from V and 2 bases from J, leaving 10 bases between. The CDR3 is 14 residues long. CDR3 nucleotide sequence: TGTGCCAGCAGCCTGGACGGTACCTACAATGAGCAGTTCTTC. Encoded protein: CASSLDGTYNEQFF.

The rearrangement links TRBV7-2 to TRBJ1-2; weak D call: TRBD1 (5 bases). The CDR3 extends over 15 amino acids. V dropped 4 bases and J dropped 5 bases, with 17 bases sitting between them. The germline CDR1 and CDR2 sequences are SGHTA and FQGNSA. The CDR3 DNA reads TGTGCCAGCAGCTCCCTTCCGGGGGAGGAGTATGGCTACACCTTC. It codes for CASSSLPGEEYGYTF. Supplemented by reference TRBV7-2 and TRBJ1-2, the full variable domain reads GAGVSQSPSNKVTEKGKDVELRCDPISGHTALYWYRQSLGQGLEFLIYFQGNSAPDKSGLPSDRFSAERTGGSVSTLTIQRTQQEDSAVYLCASSSLPGEEYGYTFGSGTRLTVV.

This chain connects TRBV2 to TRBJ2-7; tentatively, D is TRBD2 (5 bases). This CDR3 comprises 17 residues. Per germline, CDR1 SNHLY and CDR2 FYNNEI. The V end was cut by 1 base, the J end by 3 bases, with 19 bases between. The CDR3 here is CASSEDVLKAALYEQYF. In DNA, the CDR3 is TGTGCCAGCAGTGAAGATGTGTTGAAAGCGGCCCTCTACGAGCAGTACTTC.

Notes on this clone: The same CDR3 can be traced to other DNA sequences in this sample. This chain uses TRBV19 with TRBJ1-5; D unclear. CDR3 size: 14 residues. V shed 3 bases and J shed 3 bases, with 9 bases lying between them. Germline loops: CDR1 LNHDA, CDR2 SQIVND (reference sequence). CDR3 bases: TGTGCCAGTAGTATCCGGGATTTCAATCAGCCCCAGCATTTT. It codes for CASSIRDFNQPQHF.

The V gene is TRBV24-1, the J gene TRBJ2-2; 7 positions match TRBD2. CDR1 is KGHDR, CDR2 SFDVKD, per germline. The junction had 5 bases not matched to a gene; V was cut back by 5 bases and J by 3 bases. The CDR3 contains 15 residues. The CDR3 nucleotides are TGTGCCACCAGTGGAGGGGAGGGCTACACCGGGGAGCTGTTTTTT. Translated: CATSGGEGYTGELFF.